This T cell receptor beta chain was sequenced for a study of cytomegalovirus exposure and HLA in healthy donors. V was pared by 5 bases and J by 3 bases, with 6 bases of the junction left unmatched. The CDR3 covers 14 residues. Germline values: CDR1 LGHNA, CDR2 YSLEER. Study findings and constraints: Analyses of presence/absence relied on an assumption of roughly uniform sequencing depth across donors. Available immune exposure information was restricted to CMV serostatus only.

With respect to this clone: Its antigen remains unknown.

In the PCR, 60 Vbeta and 13 Jbeta primers were used. TCRdb keeps only in-frame clones here, not all; method: immunoSEQ multiplex PCR. The sample lists 150,000 to 200,000 clones, more than 75% seen once, with roughly 10% in the top ten. The genes are TRBV4-3 and TRBJ2-7, with 8 bases that match TRBD1. Sequencing used PBMCs. This receptor was taken from a man aged 18 to 29 in good health and CMV-seropositive. CDR3 in amino acids: CASSYDRGDYEQYF. CDR3 bases: TGCGCCAGCAGCTACGACAGGGGTGACTACGAGCAGTACTTC.